This T cell receptor beta chain stems from a study of blood T cells in healthy people across ages. Study-level background: The template switching approach captured approximately one barcoded beta molecule for every two T cells. Study-level points and caveats: Age showed a roughly linear inverse relationship with TCR beta diversity per million T cells.

Researchers isolated at least 6.5 million PBMCs per sample. Samples each yielded at least 5.5 micrograms of total RNA. The CDR3 loop spans 15 amino acids. The germline gives CDR1 SQVTM, CDR2 ANQGSEA. V shed 7 bases and J 5 bases; nucleotides not matched to a gene: 13. A second PCR, run for about 6 to 11 cycles, used a sample-barcoded 5' primer plus a J-beta primer mix. TCRdb re-analysed the 5' RACE reads in MiXCR, keeping a single row per CDR3 protein. The sample includes almost 300,000 distinct CDR3 sequences, around 30% of them seen just once. This clonotype has at least ten counts. Its antigen is unknown.

The rearrangement uses TRBV29-1 and TRBJ2-5; TRBD2 aligns across 10 bases. This sequence originates from a woman in her sixties or seventies in good health. Source material: blood. CDR3 amino acids: CSEGTAGGPTETQYF. The CDR3, as DNA: TGCAGCGAAGGTACAGCGGGAGGGCCTACTGAGACCCAGTACTTC.